This paragraph covers one TCR beta chain sequence. What it recognizes is unknown. Trimming at V came to 6 bases and at J to 0 bases, leaving 6 bases not matched to a gene. The CDR3 is made up of 16 amino acids. Germline V lookup: CDR1 LGHNT, CDR2 FRNRAP. The sample comes from a study of cytomegalovirus exposure and HLA in healthy donors. The wider study: Out of about 190 million T cells, an earlier analysis found around 120 million unique TCR beta sequences in total. Study results and caveats: The majority of CMV-associated TCR beta chains were reported as apparently HLA-restricted in a later analysis.

With 60 Vbeta and 13 Jbeta primers, the PCR was carried out. TCRdb keeps only in-frame clones here, not all; method: immunoSEQ multiplex PCR. The sample totals 150,000 to 200,000 clones. Sequencing was carried out using PBMCs. The chain uses TRBV12-5 and TRBJ1-5; 9 nucleotides line up with TRBD1. The receptor comes from a woman aged 18-29 years in good health and CMV-seropositive. CDR3 DNA: TGTGCTAGTGGAACAAGGACAGGGGATAGCAATCAGCCCCAGCATTTT. It codes for CASGTRTGDSNQPQHF. The full variable domain, its missing parts supplied by reference TRBV12-5 and TRBJ1-5, is DARVTQTPRHKVTEMGQEVTMRCQPILGHNTVFWYRQTMMQGLELLAYFRNRAPLDDSGMPKDRFSAEMPDATLATLKIQPSEPRDSAVYFCASGTRTGDSNQPQHFGDGTRLSIL.